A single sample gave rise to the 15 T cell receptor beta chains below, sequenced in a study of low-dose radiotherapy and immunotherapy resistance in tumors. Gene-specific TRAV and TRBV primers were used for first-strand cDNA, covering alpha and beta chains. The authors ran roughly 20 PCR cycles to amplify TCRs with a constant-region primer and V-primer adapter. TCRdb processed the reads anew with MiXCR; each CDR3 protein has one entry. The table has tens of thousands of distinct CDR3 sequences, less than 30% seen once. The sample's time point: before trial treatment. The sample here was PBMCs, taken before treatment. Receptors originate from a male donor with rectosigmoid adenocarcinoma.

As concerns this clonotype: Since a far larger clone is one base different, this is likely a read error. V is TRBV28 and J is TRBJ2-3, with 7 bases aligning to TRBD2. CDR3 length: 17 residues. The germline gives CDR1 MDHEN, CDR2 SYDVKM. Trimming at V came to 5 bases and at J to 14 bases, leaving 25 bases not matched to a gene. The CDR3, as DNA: TGTGCCAGCAGTCCCCTCCTGGAGCGGGAAACGGCCGGGGAGCTGTATTTT. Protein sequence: CASSPLLERETAGELYF.

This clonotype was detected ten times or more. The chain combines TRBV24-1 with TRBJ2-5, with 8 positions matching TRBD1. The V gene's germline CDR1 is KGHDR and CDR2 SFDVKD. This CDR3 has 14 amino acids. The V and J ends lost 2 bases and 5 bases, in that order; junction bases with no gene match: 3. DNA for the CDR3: TGTGCCACCAGTGATTCAGGGGGCGGGGAGACCCAGTACTTC. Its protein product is CATSDSGGGETQYF.

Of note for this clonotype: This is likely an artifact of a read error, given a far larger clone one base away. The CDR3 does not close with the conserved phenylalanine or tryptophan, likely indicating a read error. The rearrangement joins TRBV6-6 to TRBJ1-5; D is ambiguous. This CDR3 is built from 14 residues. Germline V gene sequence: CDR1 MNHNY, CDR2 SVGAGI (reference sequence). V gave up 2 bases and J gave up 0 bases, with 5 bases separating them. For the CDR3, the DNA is TGTGCCAGCAGTTACGCAGATAGCAATCAGCCCCAGCATTCT. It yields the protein CASSYADSNQPQHS.

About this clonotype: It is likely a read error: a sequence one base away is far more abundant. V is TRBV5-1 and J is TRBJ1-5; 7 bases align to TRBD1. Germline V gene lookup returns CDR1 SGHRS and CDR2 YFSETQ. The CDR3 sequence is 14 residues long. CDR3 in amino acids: CASSPQGGNQPHHF. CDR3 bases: TGTGCCAGCAGCCCCCAGGGGGGCAATCAGCCCCACCATTTT.

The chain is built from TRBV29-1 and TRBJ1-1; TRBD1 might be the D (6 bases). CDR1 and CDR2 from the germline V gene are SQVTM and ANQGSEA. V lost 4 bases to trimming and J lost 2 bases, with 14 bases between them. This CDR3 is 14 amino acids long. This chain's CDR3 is CSVGEGVLNTEAFF. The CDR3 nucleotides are TGCAGCGTTGGGGAGGGGGTTTTAAACACTGAAGCTTTCTTT.

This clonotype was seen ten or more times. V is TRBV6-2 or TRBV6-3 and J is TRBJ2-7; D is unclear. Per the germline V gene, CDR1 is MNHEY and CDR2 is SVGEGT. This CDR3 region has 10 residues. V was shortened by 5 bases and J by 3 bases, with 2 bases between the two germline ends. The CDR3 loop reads CASSNYEQYF. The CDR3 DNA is TGTGCCAGCAGTAACTACGAGCAGTACTTC.

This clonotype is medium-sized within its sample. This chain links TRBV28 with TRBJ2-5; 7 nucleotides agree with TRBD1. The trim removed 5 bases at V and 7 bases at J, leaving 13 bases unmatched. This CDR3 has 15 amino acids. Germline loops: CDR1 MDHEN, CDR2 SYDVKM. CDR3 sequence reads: CASSLEWDSLRTQYF. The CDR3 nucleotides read TGTGCCAGCAGTCTAGAGTGGGACAGCCTCCGGACCCAGTACTTC.

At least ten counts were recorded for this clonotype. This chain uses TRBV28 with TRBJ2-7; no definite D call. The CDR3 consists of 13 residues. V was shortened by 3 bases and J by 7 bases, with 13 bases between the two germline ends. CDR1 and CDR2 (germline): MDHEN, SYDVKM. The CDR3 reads CASSFVISGEQYF. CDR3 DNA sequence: TGTGCCAGCAGTTTTGTCATATCCGGGGAGCAGTACTTC.

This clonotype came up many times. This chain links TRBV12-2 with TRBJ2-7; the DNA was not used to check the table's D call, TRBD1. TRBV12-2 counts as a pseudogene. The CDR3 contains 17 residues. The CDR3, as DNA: TGTGCAAGTCGCTTAGAGCTAGCGGGGGCCAACACCTACGAGCAGTACTTC. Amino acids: CASRLELAGANTYEQYF.

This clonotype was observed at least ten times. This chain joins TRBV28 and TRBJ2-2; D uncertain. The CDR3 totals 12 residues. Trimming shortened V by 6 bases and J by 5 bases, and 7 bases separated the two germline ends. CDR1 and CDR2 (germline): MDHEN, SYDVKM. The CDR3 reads CASSWITGELFF. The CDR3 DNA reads TGTGCCAGCAGCTGGATTACCGGGGAGCTGTTTTTT.

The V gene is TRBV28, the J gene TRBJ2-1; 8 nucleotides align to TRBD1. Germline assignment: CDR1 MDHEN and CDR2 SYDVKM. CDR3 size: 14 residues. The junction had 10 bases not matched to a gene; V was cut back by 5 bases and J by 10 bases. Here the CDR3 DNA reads TGTGCCAGCAGTCTGGACAGGGTCAAGAACGAGCAGTTCTTC. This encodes CASSLDRVKNEQFF. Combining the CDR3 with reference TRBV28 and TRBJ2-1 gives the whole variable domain DVKVTQSSRYLVKRTGEKVFLECVQDMDHENMFWYRQDPGLGLRLIYFSYDVKMKEKGDIPEGYSVSREKKERFSLILESASTNQTSMYLCASSLDRVKNEQFFGPGTRLTVL.

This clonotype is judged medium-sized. In DNA, the CDR3 is TGTGCCAGCAGCACAGGGAGTAATGAGCAGTTCTTC. It yields the protein CASSTGSNEQFF. This chain links TRBV13 with TRBJ2-1; a weak D match, TRBD1 (6 bases). Germline V gene lookup returns CDR1 PRHDT and CDR2 FYEKMQ (reference sequence). V dropped 5 bases and J dropped 7 bases, with 9 bases sitting between them. The CDR3 runs to 12 residues.

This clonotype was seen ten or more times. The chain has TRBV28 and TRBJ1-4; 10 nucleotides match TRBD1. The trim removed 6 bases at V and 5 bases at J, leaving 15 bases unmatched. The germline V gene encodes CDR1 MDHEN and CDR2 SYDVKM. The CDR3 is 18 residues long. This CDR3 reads CASSTDRGNRGVNEKLFF. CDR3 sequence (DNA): TGTGCCAGCAGCACGGACAGGGGGAACCGGGGTGTCAATGAAAAACTGTTTTTT.

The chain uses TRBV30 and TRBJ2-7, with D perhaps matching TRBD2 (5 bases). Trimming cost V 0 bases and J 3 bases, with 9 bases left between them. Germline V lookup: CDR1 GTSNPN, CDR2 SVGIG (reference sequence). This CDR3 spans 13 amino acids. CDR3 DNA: TGTGCCTGGAGTGTCAGCGGAAACTACGAGCAGTACTTC. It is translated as CAWSVSGNYEQYF. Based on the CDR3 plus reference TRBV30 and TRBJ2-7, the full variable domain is SQTIHQWPATLVQPVGSPLSLECTVEGTSNPNLYWYRQAAGRGLQLLFYSVGIGQISSEVPQNLSASRPQDRQFILSSKKLLLSDSGFYLCAWSVSGNYEQYFGPGTRLTVT.

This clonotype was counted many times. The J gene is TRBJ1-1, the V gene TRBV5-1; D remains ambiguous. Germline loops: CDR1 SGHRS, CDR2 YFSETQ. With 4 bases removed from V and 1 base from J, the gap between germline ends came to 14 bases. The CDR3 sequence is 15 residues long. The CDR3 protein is CASSENLPRNTEAFF. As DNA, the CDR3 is TGCGCCAGCAGCGAAAACCTGCCCAGGAACACTGAAGCTTTCTTT.